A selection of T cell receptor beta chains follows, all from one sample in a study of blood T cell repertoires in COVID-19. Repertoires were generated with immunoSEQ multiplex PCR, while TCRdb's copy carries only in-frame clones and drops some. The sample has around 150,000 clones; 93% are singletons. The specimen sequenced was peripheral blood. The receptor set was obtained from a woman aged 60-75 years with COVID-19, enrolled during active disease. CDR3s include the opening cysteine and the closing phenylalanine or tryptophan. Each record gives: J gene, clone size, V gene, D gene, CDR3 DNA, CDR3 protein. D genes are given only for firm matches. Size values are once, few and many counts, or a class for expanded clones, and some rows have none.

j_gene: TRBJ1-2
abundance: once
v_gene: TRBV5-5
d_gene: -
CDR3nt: TGTGCCAGCAGACCAACACAGGCGAACTATGGCTACACCTTC
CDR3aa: CASRPTQANYGYTF

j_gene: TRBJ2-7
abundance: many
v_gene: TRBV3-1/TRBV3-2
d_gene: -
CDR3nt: TGTGCCAGCAGCCAAGACCCAGAAACCTACGAGCAGTACTTC
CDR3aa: CASSQDPETYEQYF

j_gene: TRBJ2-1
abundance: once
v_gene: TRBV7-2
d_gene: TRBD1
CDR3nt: TGTGCCAGCAGCTTACCCGACAGGGGTGAGCAGTTCTTC
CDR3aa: CASSLPDRGEQFF

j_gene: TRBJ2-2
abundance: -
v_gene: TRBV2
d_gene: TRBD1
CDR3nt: TGTGCCAGCACCAGGACAGGGAACACCGGGGAGCTGTTTTTT
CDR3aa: CASTRTGNTGELFF

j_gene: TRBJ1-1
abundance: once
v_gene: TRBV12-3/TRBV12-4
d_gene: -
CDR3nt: TGTGCCAGCAGCTACGTTAAGAACACTGAAGCTTTCTTT
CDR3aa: CASSYVKNTEAFF

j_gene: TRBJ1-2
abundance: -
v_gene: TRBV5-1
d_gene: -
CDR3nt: TGCGCCAGCAGCTTTTCGGATAGCAACTATGGCTACACCTTC
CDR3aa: CASSFSDSNYGYTF

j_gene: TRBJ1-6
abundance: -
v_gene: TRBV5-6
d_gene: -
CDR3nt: TGTGCCAGCAGCTTGGTGGCGGTGAATTCACCCCTCCACTTT
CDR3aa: CASSLVAVNSPLHF

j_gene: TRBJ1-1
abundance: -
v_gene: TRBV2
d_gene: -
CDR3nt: TGTGCCAGCAGTGAGGAGGAGAACACTGAAGCTTTCTTT
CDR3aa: CASSEEENTEAFF

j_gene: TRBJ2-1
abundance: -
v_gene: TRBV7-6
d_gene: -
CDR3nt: TGTGCCAGCAGTACGACCCGGAGCTCCTACAATGAGCAGTTCTTC
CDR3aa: CASSTTRSSYNEQFF

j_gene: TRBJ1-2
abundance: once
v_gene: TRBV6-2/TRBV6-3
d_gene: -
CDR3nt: TGTGCCAGCAGTTACAATGGAGCAGACAGAAAGTATGGCTACACCTTC
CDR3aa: CASSYNGADRKYGYTF

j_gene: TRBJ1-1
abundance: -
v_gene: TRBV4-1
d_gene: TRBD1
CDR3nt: TGCGCCAGCAGCCTAGGGGGCCTCAACACTGAAGCTTTCTTT
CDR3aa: CASSLGGLNTEAFF

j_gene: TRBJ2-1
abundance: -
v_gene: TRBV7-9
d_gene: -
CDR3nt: TGTGCCATCGGGAGGGGGCTACTCTACAATGAGCAGTTCTTC
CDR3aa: CAIGRGLLYNEQFF

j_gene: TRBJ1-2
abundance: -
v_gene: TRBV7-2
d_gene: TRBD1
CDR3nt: TGTGCCAGCAGCTTAAGGGACAGGTTCTACTATGGCTACACCTTC
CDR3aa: CASSLRDRFYYGYTF

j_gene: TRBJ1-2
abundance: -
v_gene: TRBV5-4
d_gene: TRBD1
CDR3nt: TGTGCCAGCAGCTTTGACAGGGGAGTAGGGGGCTACACCTTC
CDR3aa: CASSFDRGVGGYTF

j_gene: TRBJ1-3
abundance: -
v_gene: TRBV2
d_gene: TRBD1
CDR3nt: TGTGCCAGCAGTGGCGCAGGGGGTGTCAGCGCTGGAAACACCATATATTTT
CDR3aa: CASSGAGGVSAGNTIYF

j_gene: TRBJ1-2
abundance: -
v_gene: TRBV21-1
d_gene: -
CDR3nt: TGTGCCAGCAGCAAAGCGCTAGGGGGACCAAGAGAAGCGCCCTATGGCTACACCTTC
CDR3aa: CASSKALGGPREAPYGYTF

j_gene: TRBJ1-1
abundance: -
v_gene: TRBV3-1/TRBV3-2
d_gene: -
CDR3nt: TGTGCCAGCAGCCAAGTTGTGGCGGGGACTGAAGCTTTCTTT
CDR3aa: CASSQVVAGTEAFF

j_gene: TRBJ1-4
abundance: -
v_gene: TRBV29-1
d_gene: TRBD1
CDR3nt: TGCAGCGTGCCGGGACAGGGGGCTTTCGATGAAAAACTGTTTTTT
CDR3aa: CSVPGQGAFDEKLFF

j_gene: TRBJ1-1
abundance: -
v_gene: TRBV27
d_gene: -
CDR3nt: TGTGCCAGCAGTCTAGGAACAATGAACACTGAAGCTTTCTTT
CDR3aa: CASSLGTMNTEAFF